The 7 T cell receptor beta chains below were found in one sample sequenced in a study of regulatory T cells in long-lasting Graves disease. The time point here: persistent/refractory GD, antithyroid drugs over 5 years with positive TRAb. Extracted PBMC RNA gave rise to the TCR library. Assembly of TCR beta libraries relied on iRepertoire HTBI primers together with Arm-PCR of CDR3 regions. TCRdb itself ran the multiplex PCR reads through MiXCR, one entry per CDR3 protein. The table shows nearly 350,000 distinct CDR3 sequences, with roughly a fifth occurring only once. Source: peripheral blood mononuclear cells (PBMCs), taken when the disease was refractory, from a patient treated with antithyroid drugs. The source of these receptors is a female donor with Graves disease.

This clonotype has just a few counts. The chain couples TRBV18 to TRBJ2-7; perhaps TRBD1 as D (5 bases). CDR1 and CDR2 (germline): KGHSH, LQKENI. V lost 3 bases to trimming and J lost 2 bases, with 14 bases between them. CDR3 length equals 15 residues. DNA of the CDR3: TGTGCCAGCTCACCCCGAGAAGGGGTGACCTACGAGCAGTACTTC. It translates to CASSPREGVTYEQYF.

This clonotype has a count of ten or more. The chain employs TRBV29-1 and TRBJ1-1; D is perhaps TRBD1 (5 bases). V was shortened by 4 bases and J by 0 bases, with 12 bases between the two germline ends. Germline V gives CDR1 SQVTM, CDR2 ANQGSEA. The CDR3 has 14 amino acids. CDR3 loop: CSVVPGILNTEAFF. The CDR3 DNA reads as TGCAGCGTTGTCCCAGGGATTTTGAACACTGAAGCTTTCTTT.

Many counts were recorded for this clonotype. The rearrangement links TRBV30 to TRBJ1-5; 7 nucleotides line up with TRBD1. The CDR3 runs to 13 residues. After removal of 2 bases from V and 6 bases from J, the junction contained 4 bases not matched to a gene. Germline V gives CDR1 GTSNPN, CDR2 SVGIG (reference sequence). The CDR3 is CAWSPTGVQPQHF. As DNA, the CDR3 is TGTGCCTGGAGTCCAACAGGGGTTCAGCCCCAGCATTTT.

Ten or more counts support this clonotype. This sequence joins TRBV7-3 and TRBJ2-5; unclear D gene. Germline V lookup: CDR1 SGHTA, CDR2 FQGTGA. Trimming pared 3 bases from V and 5 bases from J, leaving 7 bases between. The CDR3 extends over 12 amino acids. The CDR3 spells CASSLLRETQYF. The DNA of the CDR3 is TGTGCCAGCAGCTTGTTACGGGAGACCCAGTACTTC.

This clonotype showed up many times. V usage is TRBV13 and J usage is TRBJ1-2; 9 nucleotides align to TRBD1. Germline loops: CDR1 PRHDT, CDR2 FYEKMQ (reference sequence). After removal of 5 bases from V and 6 bases from J, the junction contained 7 bases not matched to a gene. CDR3 size: 14 residues. The chain's CDR3 is CASSQRQGGNGYTF. DNA for the CDR3: TGTGCCAGCAGCCAACGACAGGGGGGTAATGGCTACACCTTC.

This rearrangement joins TRBV7-2 to TRBJ2-7; D may be TRBD2 (11 bases). CDR1 SGHTA and CDR2 FQGNSA come from the germline V gene. Trimming took off 3 bases at V and 6 bases at J, with 33 bases between the two ends. The CDR3 loop spans 20 amino acids. As DNA, the CDR3 is TGTGCCAGCAGCTTGATTGGGGGGACAGGGGTTCTAGCGGGAGGTCTCGAGCAGTACTTC. This codes for CASSLIGGTGVLAGGLEQYF.

In this sample, this clonotype turned up many times. The chain combines TRBV28 with TRBJ1-5; D gene ambiguous. Trimming pared 6 bases from V and 0 bases from J, leaving 15 bases between. In germline, CDR1 is MDHEN, CDR2 SYDVKM. The CDR3 has 16 amino acids. For the CDR3, the DNA is TGTGCCAGCAGCCCTATCCGGAGGTTTAGCAATCAGCCCCAGCATTTT. It is translated as CASSPIRRFSNQPQHF.